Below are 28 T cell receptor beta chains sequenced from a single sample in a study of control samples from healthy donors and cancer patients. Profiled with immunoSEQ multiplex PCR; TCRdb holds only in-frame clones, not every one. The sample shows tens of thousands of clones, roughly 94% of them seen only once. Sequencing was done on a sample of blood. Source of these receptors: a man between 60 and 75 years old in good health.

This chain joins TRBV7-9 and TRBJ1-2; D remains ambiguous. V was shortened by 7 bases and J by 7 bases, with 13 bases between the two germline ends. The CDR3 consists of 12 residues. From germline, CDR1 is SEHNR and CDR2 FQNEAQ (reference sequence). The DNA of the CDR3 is TGTGCCAGCAACAACGGAGGGTTTGGCTACACCTTC. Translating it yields CASNNGGFGYTF. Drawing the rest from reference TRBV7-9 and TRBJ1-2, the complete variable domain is DTGVSQNPRHKITKRGQNVTFRCDPISEHNRLYWYRQTLGQGPEFLTYFQNEAQLEKSRLLSDRFSAERPKGSFSTLEIQRTEQGDSAMYLCASNNGGFGYTFGSGTRLTVV.

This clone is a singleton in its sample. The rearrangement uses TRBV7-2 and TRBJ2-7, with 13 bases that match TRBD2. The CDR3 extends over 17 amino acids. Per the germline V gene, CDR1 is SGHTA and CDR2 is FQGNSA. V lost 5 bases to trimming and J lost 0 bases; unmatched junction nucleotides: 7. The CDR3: CASSRTSGGRSSYEQYF. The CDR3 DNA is TGTGCCAGCAGCCGGACTAGCGGGGGCCGTAGCTCCTACGAGCAGTACTTC.

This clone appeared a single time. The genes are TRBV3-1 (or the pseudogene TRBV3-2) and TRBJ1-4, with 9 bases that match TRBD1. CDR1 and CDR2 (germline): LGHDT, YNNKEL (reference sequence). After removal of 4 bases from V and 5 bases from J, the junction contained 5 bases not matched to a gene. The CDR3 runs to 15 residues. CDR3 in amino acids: CASSLHRGPNEKLFF. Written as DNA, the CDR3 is TGTGCCAGCAGCCTACACAGGGGGCCCAATGAAAAACTGTTTTTT.

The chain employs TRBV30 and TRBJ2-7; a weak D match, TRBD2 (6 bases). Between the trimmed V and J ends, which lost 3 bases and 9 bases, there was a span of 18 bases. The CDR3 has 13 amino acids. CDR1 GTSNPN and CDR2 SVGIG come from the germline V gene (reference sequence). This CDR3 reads CAWSPGTSLGQYF. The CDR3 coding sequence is TGTGCCTGGAGCCCCGGGACTTCCCTGGGGCAGTACTTC.

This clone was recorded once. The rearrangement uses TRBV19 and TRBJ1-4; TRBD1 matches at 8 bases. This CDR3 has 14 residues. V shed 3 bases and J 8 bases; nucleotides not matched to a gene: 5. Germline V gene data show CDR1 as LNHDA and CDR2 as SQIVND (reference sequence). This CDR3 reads CASSIQGAREKLFF. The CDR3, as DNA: TGTGCCAGTAGTATCCAGGGGGCGCGGGAAAAACTGTTTTTT.

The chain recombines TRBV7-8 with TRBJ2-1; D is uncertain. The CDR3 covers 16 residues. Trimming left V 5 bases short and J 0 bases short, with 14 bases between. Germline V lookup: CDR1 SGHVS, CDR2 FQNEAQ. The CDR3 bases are TGTGCCAGCAGCCTAAATCTAGTCAGCTCCTACAATGAGCAGTTCTTC. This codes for CASSLNLVSSYNEQFF.

Written as DNA, the CDR3 is TGTGCCAACTCGGACAGGGGCGGGTATGGCTACACCTTC. It specifies CANSDRGGYGYTF. V is TRBV28 and J is TRBJ1-2; TRBD1 agrees at 9 bases. The CDR3 spans 13 residues. V dropped 10 bases and J dropped 5; count of bases not matched to a gene: 8. Germline V gene data show CDR1 as MDHEN and CDR2 as SYDVKM.

The CDR3 DNA reads as TGTGCCAGCAGTCCGGGACAGGGGTTCTATGGCTACACCTTC. Protein sequence: CASSPGQGFYGYTF. The genes are TRBV2 and TRBJ1-2, with 10 nucleotides matching TRBD1. V was clipped by 5 bases and J by 4 bases; unmatched bases: 4. The CDR3 extends over 14 amino acids. Germline V gene sequence: CDR1 SNHLY, CDR2 FYNNEI.

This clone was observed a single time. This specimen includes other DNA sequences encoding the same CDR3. The CDR3 coding sequence is TGTGCCATCAGGTTGGCGGAGAATTCACCCCTCCACTTT. Protein sequence: CAIRLAENSPLHF. The chain joins TRBV10-3 to TRBJ1-6; D is unclear. The CDR3 contains 13 residues. The ends were cut back, 6 bases at V and 7 bases at J, with 10 bases in the middle. Per germline, CDR1 ENHRY and CDR2 SYGVKD.

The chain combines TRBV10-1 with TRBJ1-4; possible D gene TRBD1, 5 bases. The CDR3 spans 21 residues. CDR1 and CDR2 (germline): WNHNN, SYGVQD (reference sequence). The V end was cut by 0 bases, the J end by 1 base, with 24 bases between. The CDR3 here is CASSESGLVVAGRGTNEKLFF. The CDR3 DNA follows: TGCGCCAGCAGTGAGTCGGGATTGGTGGTGGCAGGGAGGGGAACTAATGAAAAACTGTTTTTT.

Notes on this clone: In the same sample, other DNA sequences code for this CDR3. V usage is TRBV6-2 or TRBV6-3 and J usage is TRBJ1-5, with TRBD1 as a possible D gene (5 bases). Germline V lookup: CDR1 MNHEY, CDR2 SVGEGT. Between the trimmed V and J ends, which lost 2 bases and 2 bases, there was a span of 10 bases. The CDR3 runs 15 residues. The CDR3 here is CASSYGGGGNQPQHF. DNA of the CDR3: TGTGCCAGCAGTTACGGGGGAGGGGGCAATCAGCCCCAGCATTTT.

The CDR3 sequence is CASGPLGSNQPQHF. The CDR3 nucleotides are TGTGCTAGTGGTCCCTTGGGGAGCAATCAGCCCCAGCATTTT. The V call is TRBV12-5, the J call TRBJ1-5; D not resolved. Trimming cost V 5 bases and J 1 base, with 9 bases left between them. Germline V gene lookup returns CDR1 LGHNT and CDR2 FRNRAP. There are 14 residues in the CDR3.

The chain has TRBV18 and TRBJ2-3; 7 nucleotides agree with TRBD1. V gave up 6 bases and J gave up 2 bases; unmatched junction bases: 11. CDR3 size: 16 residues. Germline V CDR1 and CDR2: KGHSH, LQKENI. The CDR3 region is CASSALGDRITDTQYF. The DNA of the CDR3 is TGTGCCAGCTCCGCTCTTGGGGACAGAATCACAGATACGCAGTATTTT.

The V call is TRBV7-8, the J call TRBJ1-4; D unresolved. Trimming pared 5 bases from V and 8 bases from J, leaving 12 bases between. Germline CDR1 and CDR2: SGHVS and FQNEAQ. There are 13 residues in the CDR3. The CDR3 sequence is CASSATGREKLFF. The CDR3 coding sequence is TGTGCCAGCAGCGCAACCGGAAGGGAAAAACTGTTTTTT.

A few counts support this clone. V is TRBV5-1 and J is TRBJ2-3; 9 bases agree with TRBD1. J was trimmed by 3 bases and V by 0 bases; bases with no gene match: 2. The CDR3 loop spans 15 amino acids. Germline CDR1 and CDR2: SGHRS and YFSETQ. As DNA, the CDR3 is TGCGCCAGCAGCTTGGACGGACAGGGGACAGATACGCAGTATTTT. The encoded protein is CASSLDGQGTDTQYF.

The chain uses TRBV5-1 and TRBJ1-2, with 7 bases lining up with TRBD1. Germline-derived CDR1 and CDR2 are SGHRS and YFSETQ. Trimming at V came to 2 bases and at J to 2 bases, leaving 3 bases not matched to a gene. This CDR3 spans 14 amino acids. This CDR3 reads CASSFEGANYGYTF. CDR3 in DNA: TGCGCCAGCAGCTTCGAGGGGGCGAACTATGGCTACACCTTC.

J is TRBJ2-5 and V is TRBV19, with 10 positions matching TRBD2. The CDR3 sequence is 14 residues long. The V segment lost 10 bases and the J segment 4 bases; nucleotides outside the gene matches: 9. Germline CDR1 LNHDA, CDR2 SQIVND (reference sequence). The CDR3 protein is CATASGGVLETQYF. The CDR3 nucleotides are TGTGCCACCGCCAGCGGGGGGGTATTAGAGACCCAGTACTTC.

The CDR3 sequence: CASSSTGFEGYTF. CDR3 bases: TGTGCCAGCAGTTCGACAGGGTTTGAAGGCTACACCTTC. The chain is built from TRBV7-2 and TRBJ1-2; 7 positions match TRBD1. CDR3 size: 13 residues. Looked up from germline, CDR1 is SGHTA and CDR2 is FQGNSA. The V and J ends lost 6 bases and 8 bases, in that order; junction bases with no gene match: 9.

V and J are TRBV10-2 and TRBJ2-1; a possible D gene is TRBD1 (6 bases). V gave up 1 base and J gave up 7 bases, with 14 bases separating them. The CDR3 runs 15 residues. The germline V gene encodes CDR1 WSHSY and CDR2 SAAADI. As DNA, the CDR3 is TGCGCCAGCAGTGAGTGGGGCAGGGGAAAGAATGAGCAGTTCTTC. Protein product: CASSEWGRGKNEQFF.

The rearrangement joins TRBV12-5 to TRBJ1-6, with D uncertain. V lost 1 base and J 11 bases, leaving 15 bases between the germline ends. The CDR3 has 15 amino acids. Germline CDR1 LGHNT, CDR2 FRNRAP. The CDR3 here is CASGLDGRTVTPLHF. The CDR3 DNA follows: TGTGCTAGTGGTTTGGATGGACGGACCGTTACACCCCTCCACTTT.

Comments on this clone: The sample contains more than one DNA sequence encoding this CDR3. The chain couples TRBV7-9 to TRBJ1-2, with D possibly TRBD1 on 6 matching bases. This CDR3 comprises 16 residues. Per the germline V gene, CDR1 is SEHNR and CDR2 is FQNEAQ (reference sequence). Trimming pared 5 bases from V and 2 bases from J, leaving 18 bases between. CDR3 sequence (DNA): TGTGCCAGCAGCGAGAAAGCAGGGGCTGGGAACTATGGCTACACCTTC. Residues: CASSEKAGAGNYGYTF.

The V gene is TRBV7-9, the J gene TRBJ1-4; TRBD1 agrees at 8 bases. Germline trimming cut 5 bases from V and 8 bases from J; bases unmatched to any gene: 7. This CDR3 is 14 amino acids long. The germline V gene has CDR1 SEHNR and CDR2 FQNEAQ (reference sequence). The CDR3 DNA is TGTGCCAGCAGCATGAGGACAGGGACAGAAAAACTGTTTTTT. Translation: CASSMRTGTEKLFF.

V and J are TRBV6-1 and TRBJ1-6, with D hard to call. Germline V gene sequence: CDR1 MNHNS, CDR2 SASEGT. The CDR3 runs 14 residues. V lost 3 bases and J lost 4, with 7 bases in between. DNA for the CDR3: TGTGCCAGCAGTGAGCTGCAATATAATTCACCCCTCCACTTT. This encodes CASSELQYNSPLHF.

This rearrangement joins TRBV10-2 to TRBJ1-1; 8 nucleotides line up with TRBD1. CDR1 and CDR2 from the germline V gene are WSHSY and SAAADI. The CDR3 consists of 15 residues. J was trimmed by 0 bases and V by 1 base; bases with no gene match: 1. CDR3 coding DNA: TGCGCCAGCAGTGAGTGGGACAGGCTGAACACTGAAGCTTTCTTT. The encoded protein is CASSEWDRLNTEAFF.

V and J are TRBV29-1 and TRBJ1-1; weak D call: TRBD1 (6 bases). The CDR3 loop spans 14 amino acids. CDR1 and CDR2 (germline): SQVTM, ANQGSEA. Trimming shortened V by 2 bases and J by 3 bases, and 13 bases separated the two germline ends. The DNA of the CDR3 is TGCAGCGTTGAAACGTACAGGGTCGACACTGAAGCTTTCTTT. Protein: CSVETYRVDTEAFF.

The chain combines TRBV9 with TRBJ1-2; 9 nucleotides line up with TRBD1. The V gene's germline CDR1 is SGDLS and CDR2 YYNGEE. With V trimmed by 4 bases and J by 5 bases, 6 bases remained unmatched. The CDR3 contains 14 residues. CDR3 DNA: TGTGCCAGCAGCACGGGACAGGGCCGGTATGGCTACACCTTC. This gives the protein CASSTGQGRYGYTF.

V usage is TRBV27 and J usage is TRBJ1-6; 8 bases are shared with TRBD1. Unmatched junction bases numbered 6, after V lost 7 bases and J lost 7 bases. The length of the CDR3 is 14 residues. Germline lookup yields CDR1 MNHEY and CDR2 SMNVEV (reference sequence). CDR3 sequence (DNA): TGTGCCAGCACCCAGGACAGGGAGAATTCACCCCTCCACTTT. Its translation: CASTQDRENSPLHF.

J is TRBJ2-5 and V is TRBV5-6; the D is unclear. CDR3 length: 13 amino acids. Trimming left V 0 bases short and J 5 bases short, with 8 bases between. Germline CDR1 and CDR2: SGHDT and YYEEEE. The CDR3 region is CASSLGSKETQYF. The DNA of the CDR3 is TGTGCCAGCAGCTTGGGAAGTAAGGAGACCCAGTACTTC.